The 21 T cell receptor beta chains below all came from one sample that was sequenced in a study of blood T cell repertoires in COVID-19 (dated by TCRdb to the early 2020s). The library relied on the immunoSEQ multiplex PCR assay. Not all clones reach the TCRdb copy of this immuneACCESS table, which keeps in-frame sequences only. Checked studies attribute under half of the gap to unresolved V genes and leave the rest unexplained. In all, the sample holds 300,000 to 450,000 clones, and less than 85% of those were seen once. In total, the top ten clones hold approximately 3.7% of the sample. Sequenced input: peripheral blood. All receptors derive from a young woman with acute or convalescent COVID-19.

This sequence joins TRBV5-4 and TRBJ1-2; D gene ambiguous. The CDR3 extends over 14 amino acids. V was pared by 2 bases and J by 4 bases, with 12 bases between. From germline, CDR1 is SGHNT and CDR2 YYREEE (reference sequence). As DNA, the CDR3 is TGTGCCAGCAGCTTCGGGGAATTGGGCTATGGCTACACCTTC. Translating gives CASSFGELGYGYTF.

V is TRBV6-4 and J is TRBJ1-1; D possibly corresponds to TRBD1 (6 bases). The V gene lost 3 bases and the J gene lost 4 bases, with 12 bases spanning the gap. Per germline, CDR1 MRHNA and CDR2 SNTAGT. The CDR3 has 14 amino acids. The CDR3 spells CASSENHRATEAFF. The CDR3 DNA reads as TGTGCCAGCAGTGAAAACCACAGGGCCACTGAAGCTTTCTTT.

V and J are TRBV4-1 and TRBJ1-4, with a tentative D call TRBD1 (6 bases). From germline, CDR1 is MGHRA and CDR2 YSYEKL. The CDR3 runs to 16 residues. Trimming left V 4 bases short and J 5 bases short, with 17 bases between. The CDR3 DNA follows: TGCGCCAGCAGCCGTTACCGGGAGGGGGGGAATGAAAAACTGTTTTTT. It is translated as CASSRYREGGNEKLFF.

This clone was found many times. The CDR3 nucleotides read TGTGCCAGCAGCGAAGGGGGCTACGAGCAGTACTTC. This translates into CASSEGGYEQYF. The chain links TRBV7-2 to TRBJ2-7, with a possible D match to TRBD1 (6 bases). The CDR3 totals 12 residues. The ends were cut back, 5 bases at V and 3 bases at J, with 8 bases in the middle. The germline gives CDR1 SGHTA, CDR2 FQGNSA. Based on the CDR3 plus reference TRBV7-2 and TRBJ2-7, the full variable domain is GAGVSQSPSNKVTEKGKDVELRCDPISGHTALYWYRQSLGQGLEFLIYFQGNSAPDKSGLPSDRFSAERTGGSVSTLTIQRTQQEDSAVYLCASSEGGYEQYFGPGTRLTVT.

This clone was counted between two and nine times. DNA for the CDR3: TGTGCCAGCAACCTGGACAGGGGGACCTATGGCTACACCTTC. Translating gives CASNLDRGTYGYTF. This chain joins TRBV5-6 and TRBJ1-2; TRBD1 matches at 10 bases. The ends lost 6 bases at V and 4 bases at J; junction bases unmatched: 6. CDR3 length: 14 amino acids. Germline V gene lookup returns CDR1 SGHDT and CDR2 YYEEEE.

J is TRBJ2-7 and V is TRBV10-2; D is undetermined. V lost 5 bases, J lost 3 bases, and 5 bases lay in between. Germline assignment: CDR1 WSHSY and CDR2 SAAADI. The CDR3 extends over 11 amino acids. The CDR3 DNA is TGCGCCAGCAGTCTTCTCTACGAGCAGTACTTC. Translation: CASSLLYEQYF.

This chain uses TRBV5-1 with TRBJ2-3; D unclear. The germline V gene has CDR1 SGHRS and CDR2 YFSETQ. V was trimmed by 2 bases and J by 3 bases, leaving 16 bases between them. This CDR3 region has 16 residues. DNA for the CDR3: TGCGCCAGCAGCTTTATCCCCTCCGCTAATACAGATACGCAGTATTTT. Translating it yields CASSFIPSANTDTQYF.

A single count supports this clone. The CDR3: CSASRGADEAFF. The CDR3 DNA sequence: TGCAGTGCTAGTCGGGGGGCTGATGAAGCTTTCTTT. This chain uses TRBV20-1 with TRBJ1-1; tentative D call: TRBD1 (6 bases). V gave up 3 bases and J gave up 7 bases, with 12 bases separating them. This CDR3 has 12 amino acids. CDR1 and CDR2 (germline): DFQATT, SNEGSKA (reference sequence).

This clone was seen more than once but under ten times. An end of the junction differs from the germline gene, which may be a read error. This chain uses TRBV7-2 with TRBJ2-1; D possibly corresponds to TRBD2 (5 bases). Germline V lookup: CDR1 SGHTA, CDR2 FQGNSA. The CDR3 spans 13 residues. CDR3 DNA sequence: TGTGCCAGCAGCTTAGAAGCGGAGAATGGGCAGTTCTTC. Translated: CASSLEAENGQFF.

CDR3: CASSFNSLDTEAFF. CDR3 coding DNA: TGTGCCAGCAGCTTCAATAGCCTTGACACTGAAGCTTTCTTT. V gene TRBV5-6 combines with J gene TRBJ1-1; D not resolved. CDR1 and CDR2 (germline): SGHDT, YYEEEE. CDR3 length equals 14 residues. Trimming cost V 2 bases and J 3 bases, with 11 bases left between them.

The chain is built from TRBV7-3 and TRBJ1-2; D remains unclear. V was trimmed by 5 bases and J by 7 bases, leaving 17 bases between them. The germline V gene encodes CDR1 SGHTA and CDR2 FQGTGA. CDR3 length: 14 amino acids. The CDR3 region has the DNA TGTGCCAGCAGCCGGCTGGAGGGCGCGCGTGGCTACACCTTC. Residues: CASSRLEGARGYTF.

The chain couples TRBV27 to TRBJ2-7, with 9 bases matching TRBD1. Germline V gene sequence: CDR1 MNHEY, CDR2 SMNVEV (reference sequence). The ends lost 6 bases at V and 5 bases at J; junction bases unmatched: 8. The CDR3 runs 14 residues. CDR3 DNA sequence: TGTGCCAGCAGGCCGGGACAGGGTGCCCACGAGCAGTACTTC. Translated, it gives CASRPGQGAHEQYF.

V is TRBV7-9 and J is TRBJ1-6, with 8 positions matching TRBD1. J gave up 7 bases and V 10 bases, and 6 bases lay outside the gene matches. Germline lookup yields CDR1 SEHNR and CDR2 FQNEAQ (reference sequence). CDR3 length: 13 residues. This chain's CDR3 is CAIQGARNSPLHF. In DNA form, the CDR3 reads TGTGCCATCCAGGGGGCTAGGAATTCACCCCTCCACTTT.

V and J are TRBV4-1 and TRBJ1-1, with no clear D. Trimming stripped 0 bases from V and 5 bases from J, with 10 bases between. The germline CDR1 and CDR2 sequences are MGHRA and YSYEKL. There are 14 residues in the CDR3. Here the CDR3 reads CASSQEEVVTEAFF. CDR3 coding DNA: TGCGCCAGCAGCCAAGAGGAGGTCGTGACTGAAGCTTTCTTT.

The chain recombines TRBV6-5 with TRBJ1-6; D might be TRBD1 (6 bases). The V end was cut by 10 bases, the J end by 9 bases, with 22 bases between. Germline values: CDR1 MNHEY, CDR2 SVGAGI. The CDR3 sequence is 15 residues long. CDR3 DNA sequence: TGTGCCATCGCCCCGCGGGGGGGCTTCGTTTCACCCCTCCACTTT. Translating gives CAIAPRGGFVSPLHF.

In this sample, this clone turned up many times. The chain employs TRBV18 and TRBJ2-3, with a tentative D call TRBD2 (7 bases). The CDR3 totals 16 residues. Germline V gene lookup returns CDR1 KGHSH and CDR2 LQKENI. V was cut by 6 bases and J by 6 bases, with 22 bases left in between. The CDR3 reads CASSSAPRGPQDTQYF. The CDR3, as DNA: TGTGCCAGCTCCTCCGCCCCGCGGGGGCCTCAGGATACGCAGTATTTT.

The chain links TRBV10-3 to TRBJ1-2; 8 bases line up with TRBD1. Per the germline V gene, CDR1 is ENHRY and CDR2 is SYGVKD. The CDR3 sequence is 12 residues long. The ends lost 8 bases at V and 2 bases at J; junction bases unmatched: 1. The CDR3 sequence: CAIQGANYGYTF. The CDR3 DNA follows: TGTGCCATCCAGGGGGCCAACTATGGCTACACCTTC.

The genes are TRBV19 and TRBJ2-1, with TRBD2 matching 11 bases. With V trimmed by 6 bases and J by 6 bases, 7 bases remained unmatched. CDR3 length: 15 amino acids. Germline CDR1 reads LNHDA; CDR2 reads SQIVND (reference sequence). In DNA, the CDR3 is TGTGCCAGTAGACCGACTAGCGGGATTCCCAATGAGCAGTTCTTC. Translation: CASRPTSGIPNEQFF.

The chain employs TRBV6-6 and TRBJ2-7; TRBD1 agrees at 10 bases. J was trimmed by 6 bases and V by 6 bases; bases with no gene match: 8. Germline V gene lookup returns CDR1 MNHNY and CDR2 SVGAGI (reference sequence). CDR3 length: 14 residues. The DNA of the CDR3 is TGTGCCAGCAGACCAGGGACAGGGGAGGGCGAGCAGTACTTC. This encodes CASRPGTGEGEQYF.

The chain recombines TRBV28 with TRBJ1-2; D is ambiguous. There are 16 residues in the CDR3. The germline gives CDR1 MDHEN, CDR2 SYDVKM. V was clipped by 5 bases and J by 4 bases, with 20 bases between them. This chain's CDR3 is CASSPLGEIGSYGYTF. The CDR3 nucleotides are TGTGCCAGCAGTCCTCTTGGAGAGATAGGGAGCTATGGCTACACCTTC.

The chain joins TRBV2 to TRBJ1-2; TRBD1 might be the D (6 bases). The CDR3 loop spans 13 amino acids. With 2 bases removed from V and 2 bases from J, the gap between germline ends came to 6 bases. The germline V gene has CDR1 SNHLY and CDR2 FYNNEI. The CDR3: CASSETGNYGYTF. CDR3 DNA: TGTGCCAGCAGTGAAACAGGGAACTATGGCTACACCTTC.